These 8 T cell receptor beta chains originate from one sample sequenced in a study of shared clonotypes between healthy human individuals. TCRdb's table, derived via immunoSEQ multiplex PCR, lists solely in-frame clones and lacks some. The sample holds around 2,000,000 clones, roughly 91% seen once. Terminally differentiated effector memory CD45RA+ cells were left out of the naive CD8 fraction, which was CD45RO-negative and positively selected for CCR7. What was sequenced was naive CD8+ T cells from PBMCs. The receptor set was obtained from a man between 18 and 29 years old in good health. Some clones in this sample may be carry-over from other donors' samples.

The V gene is TRBV10-3, the J gene TRBJ2-7, with 8 positions matching TRBD2. Germline V CDR1 and CDR2: ENHRY, SYGVKD. With 8 bases clipped from V and 3 bases from J, the junction kept 9 bases outside the gene matches. CDR3 length: 14 amino acids. This chain's CDR3 is CAIRAGADYYEQYF. The CDR3 DNA reads TGTGCCATCCGAGCGGGGGCCGACTACTACGAGCAGTACTTC.

Written as DNA, the CDR3 is TGCGCCAGCAGCCAGAGGACAGTATACAATGAGCAGTTCTTC. Its translation is CASSQRTVYNEQFF. The genes are TRBV4-3 and TRBJ2-1, with a tentative D call TRBD1 (6 bases). CDR3 length: 14 amino acids. V gave up 3 bases and J gave up 4 bases, with 10 bases separating them. Germline V gives CDR1 LGHNA, CDR2 YSLEER.

V and J are TRBV29-1 and TRBJ1-2; D gene uncertain. Trimming removed 5 bases at V and 0 bases at J, with 10 bases between. The CDR3 contains 13 residues. Germline V gives CDR1 SQVTM, CDR2 ANQGSEA. The CDR3 region has the DNA TGCAGCGTTCTCCCGCTTACTAACTATGGCTACACCTTC. Translation: CSVLPLTNYGYTF.

The rearrangement joins TRBV19 to TRBJ1-1, with TRBD1 identical over 7 bases. Germline V lookup: CDR1 LNHDA, CDR2 SQIVND (reference sequence). Germline trimming cut 3 bases from V and 3 bases from J; bases unmatched to any gene: 10. The CDR3 is made up of 16 amino acids. CDR3 DNA sequence: TGTGCCAGTAGTATCCCACCTGGACAGGTGTACACTGAAGCTTTCTTT. Its protein is CASSIPPGQVYTEAFF. Variable domain in full (rest from reference TRBV19 and TRBJ1-1): DGGITQSPKYLFRKEGQNVTLSCEQNLNHDAMYWYRQDPGQGLRLIYYSQIVNDFQKGDIAEGYSVSREKKESFPLTVTSAQKNPTAFYLCASSIPPGQVYTEAFFGQGTRLTVV.

V is TRBV4-1 and J is TRBJ2-5, with D hard to call. V was clipped by 3 bases and J by 1 base, with 6 bases between them. Germline-derived CDR1 and CDR2 are MGHRA and YSYEKL. The CDR3 is 13 amino acids. DNA for the CDR3: TGCGCCAGCAGCCAGAGGAGCCAAGAGACCCAGTACTTC. Translated: CASSQRSQETQYF.

V usage is TRBV6-5 and J usage is TRBJ1-2, with D possibly TRBD1 on 5 matching bases. The CDR3 sequence is 16 residues long. V was clipped by 0 bases and J by 1 base, with 12 bases between them. Germline CDR1 is MNHEY and CDR2 is SVGAGI. CDR3 protein: CASSYSWGNLNYGYTF. In nucleotides, the CDR3 is TGTGCCAGCAGTTACTCGTGGGGCAACCTTAACTATGGCTACACCTTC.

The chain recombines TRBV5-5 with TRBJ1-5; D call uncertain. V was trimmed by 5 bases and J by 0 bases, leaving 9 bases between them. This CDR3 contains 14 residues. Per germline, CDR1 SGHKS and CDR2 YYEKEE (reference sequence). The chain's CDR3 is CASRPAVSNQPQHF. CDR3 nucleotides: TGTGCCAGCAGACCGGCAGTTAGCAATCAGCCCCAGCATTTT.

This chain joins TRBV27 and TRBJ2-1, with 9 bases fitting TRBD2. The CDR3 runs 18 residues. Losses at the gene ends were 6 bases for V and 2 bases for J; bases not matched to a gene: 14. Germline V gives CDR1 MNHEY, CDR2 SMNVEV (reference sequence). CDR3 loop: CASSLTSGMEHPYNEQFF. CDR3 nucleotide sequence: TGTGCCAGCAGCTTGACTAGCGGAATGGAGCACCCCTACAATGAGCAGTTCTTC.